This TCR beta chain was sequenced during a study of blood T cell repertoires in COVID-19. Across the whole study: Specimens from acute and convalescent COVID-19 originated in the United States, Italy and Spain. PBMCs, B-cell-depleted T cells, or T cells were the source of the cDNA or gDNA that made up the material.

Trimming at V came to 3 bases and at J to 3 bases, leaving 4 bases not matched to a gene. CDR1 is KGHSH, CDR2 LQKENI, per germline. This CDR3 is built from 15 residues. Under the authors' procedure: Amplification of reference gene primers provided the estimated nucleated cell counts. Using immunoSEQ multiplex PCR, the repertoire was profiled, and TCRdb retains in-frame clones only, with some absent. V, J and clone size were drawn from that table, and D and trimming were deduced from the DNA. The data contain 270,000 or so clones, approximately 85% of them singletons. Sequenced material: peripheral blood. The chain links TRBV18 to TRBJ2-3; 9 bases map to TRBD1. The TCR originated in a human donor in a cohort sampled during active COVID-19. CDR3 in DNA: TGTGCCAGCTCACCGGGGGACAGGGCTACAGATACGCAGTATTTT. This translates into CASSPGDRATDTQYF.